The table lists the clone carrying this T cell receptor beta chain with many counts. One entry per CDR3 protein, called by TCRdb with MiXCR from the reads. The sample lists fewer than 550,000 distinct CDR3 sequences; around 10% were seen once. The sample originates from a study of T cell repertoires in cytomegalovirus infection. The CDR3 extends over 16 amino acids. Germline CDR1 MGHRA, CDR2 YSYEKL. Trimming pared 1 base from V and 1 base from J, leaving 13 bases between. The gene calls are TRBV4-1 and TRBJ1-1; unclear D gene. Sequenced: PBMCs. The TCR comes from a human donor in good health (CMV status not recorded). Some clones in this sample may be carry-over from other donors' samples. The CDR3 loop reads CASSQVIGGPNTEAFF. Written as DNA, the CDR3 is TGCGCCAGCAGCCAAGTAATCGGAGGCCCGAACACTGAAGCTTTCTTT.